The 27 T cell receptor beta chains below all came from one sample that was sequenced in a study of T cells in placental villitis. The libraries were made with immunoSEQ v4. Sequenced by immunoSEQ multiplex PCR; TCRdb stores in-frame clones only, minus some. In the table there are approximately 3,000 clones, about 77% of which are singletons. Sample: placental tissue containing maternal and fetal cells. The receptors come from a human patient with infectious villitis; the placental T cells may come from both mother and fetus.

The chain combines TRBV6-6 with TRBJ1-1, with D possibly being TRBD1 (5 bases). The CDR3 is made up of 15 amino acids. The V gene lost 5 bases and the J gene lost 0 bases, with 13 bases spanning the gap. Germline assignment: CDR1 MNHNY and CDR2 SVGAGI (reference sequence). DNA of the CDR3: TGTGCCAGCAGTCCCAGGGTTGGCCTGAACACTGAAGCTTTCTTT. Protein: CASSPRVGLNTEAFF.

This clone was counted a few times. This chain connects TRBV5-8 to TRBJ1-5; 11 bases are shared with TRBD1. CDR1 and CDR2 from the germline V gene are SGHTS and YDEGEE. The CDR3 sequence is 14 residues long. V lost 4 bases to trimming and J lost 4 bases; unmatched junction nucleotides: 1. The CDR3 DNA follows: TGTGCCAGCAGCGGGGACAGGGGGAATCAGCCCCAGCATTTT. Translated: CASSGDRGNQPQHF.

This clone is labeled large. This chain connects TRBV4-2 to TRBJ2-3; 11 bases fit TRBD2. The CDR3 spans 15 residues. Germline CDR1 and CDR2: LGHNA and YNFKEQ. V was clipped by 0 bases and J by 6 bases; unmatched bases: 2. The CDR3 nucleotides are TGTGCCAGCAGCCAAGATAGCGGGGGGGCCGATACGCAGTATTTT. Protein: CASSQDSGGADTQYF.

For this clone: Other DNA sequences in the sample encode the same CDR3. This chain uses TRBV11-2 with TRBJ1-1, with 9 nucleotides matching TRBD1. From germline, CDR1 is SGHAT and CDR2 FQNNGV. This CDR3 region has 13 residues. The V segment lost 8 bases and the J segment 5 bases; nucleotides outside the gene matches: 6. CDR3: CASCRDRETEAFF. Written as DNA, the CDR3 is TGTGCCAGCTGCCGGGACAGGGAGACTGAAGCTTTCTTT.

This clone has only a few counts. The sample has other DNA sequences that encode this CDR3 too. The chain recombines TRBV12-3 or TRBV12-4 with TRBJ1-4; 7 bases fit TRBD1. V shed 5 bases and J 7 bases; nucleotides not matched to a gene: 4. The CDR3 has 13 amino acids. DNA for the CDR3: TGTGCCAGCAGTCTGTACAGGGGTGAAAAACTGTTTTTT. This codes for CASSLYRGEKLFF.

V and J are TRBV9 and TRBJ2-3, with 7 bases that match TRBD2. From germline, CDR1 is SGDLS and CDR2 YYNGEE. The CDR3 is 14 residues long. V lost 0 bases and J lost 4; bases outside the gene matches: 2. The CDR3 region has the DNA TGTGCCAGCAGCGTAGCTGGGGGGGCAGATACGCAGTATTTT. It is translated as CASSVAGGADTQYF.

The gene calls are TRBV6-5 and TRBJ1-1; TRBD1 might be the D (5 bases). The germline gives CDR1 MNHEY, CDR2 SVGAGI. The length of the CDR3 is 13 residues. Trimming pared 6 bases from V and 3 bases from J, leaving 11 bases between. The CDR3 protein is CASRRGFDTEAFF. CDR3 in DNA: TGTGCCAGCAGGAGGGGTTTTGACACTGAAGCTTTCTTT.

The chain uses TRBV5-1 and TRBJ2-1; D uncertain. The ends were cut back, 3 bases at V and 5 bases at J, with 15 bases in the middle. Germline-derived CDR1 and CDR2 are SGHRS and YFSETQ. The CDR3 covers 15 residues. As DNA, the CDR3 is TGCGCCAGCAGCTGGACGGTTCCAGGTAACAATGAGCAGTTCTTC. It translates to CASSWTVPGNNEQFF.

The CDR3 DNA sequence: TGTGCCAGCACCACTCTCGACAGGGACACCGGGGAGCTGTTTTTT. This sequence encodes CASTTLDRDTGELFF. V gene TRBV6-5 combines with J gene TRBJ2-2; 7 bases match TRBD1. Germline trimming cut 7 bases from V and 3 bases from J; bases unmatched to any gene: 8. Germline CDR1 reads MNHEY; CDR2 reads SVGAGI. This CDR3 is built from 15 residues.

J is TRBJ2-7 and V is TRBV19; possible D gene TRBD1, 5 bases. The CDR3 is 15 amino acids. The V and J ends lost 3 bases and 6 bases respectively, with 18 bases between them. CDR1 is LNHDA, CDR2 SQIVND, per germline (reference sequence). CDR3 region: CASSINWAGPREQYF. CDR3 coding DNA: TGTGCCAGTAGTATTAATTGGGCAGGGCCACGCGAGCAGTACTTC.

This clone was detected only once. The chain is built from TRBV7-3 and TRBJ2-2; TRBD2 matches 13 bases. In germline, CDR1 is SGHTA, CDR2 FQGTGA. V shed 4 bases, J shed 8 bases, and the junction held 4 bases outside the gene matches. The CDR3 runs to 15 residues. The CDR3 protein is CASSSGTSGVGELFF. In DNA form, the CDR3 reads TGTGCCAGCAGCTCCGGGACTAGCGGGGTGGGGGAGCTGTTTTTT.

This clone has more than one count but fewer than ten. The V gene is TRBV11-1, the J gene TRBJ1-4; 7 positions agree with TRBD1. Trimming cost V 4 bases and J 7 bases; bases outside gene matches: 0. This CDR3 is 12 amino acids long. Germline V lookup: CDR1 SGHAT, CDR2 FQDESV (reference sequence). The chain's CDR3 is CASSYRGEKLFF. CDR3 coding DNA: TGTGCCAGCAGCTACAGGGGTGAAAAACTGTTTTTT.

The chain links TRBV6-1 to TRBJ2-7; no reliable D call. Trimming removed 2 bases from V and 1 base from J, with 12 bases in between. The CDR3 consists of 15 residues. CDR1 and CDR2 (germline): MNHNS, SASEGT. CDR3 protein: CASSEQSEGSYEQYF. CDR3 DNA sequence: TGTGCCAGCAGTGAACAAAGTGAAGGGTCCTACGAGCAGTACTTC.

The V gene is TRBV6-5, the J gene TRBJ1-3; D not certain. V dropped 6 bases and J dropped 0 bases, with 6 bases sitting between them. This CDR3 is built from 13 residues. Looked up from germline, CDR1 is MNHEY and CDR2 is SVGAGI. In DNA form, the CDR3 reads TGTGCCAGCAGACTATACTCTGGAAACACCATATATTTT. Amino acid sequence: CASRLYSGNTIYF.

CDR3 residues: CASSFSTSTRYEQYF. The CDR3 DNA is TGTGCCAGCAGCTTCTCGACCAGTACTCGCTACGAGCAGTACTTC. The V gene is TRBV27, the J gene TRBJ2-7; no definite D call. Trimming removed 6 bases at V and 3 bases at J, with 18 bases between. CDR1 MNHEY and CDR2 SMNVEV come from the germline V gene (reference sequence). The CDR3 totals 15 residues.

The chain is built from TRBV19 and TRBJ2-6; D unresolved. The CDR3 is 13 amino acids. Germline loops: CDR1 LNHDA, CDR2 SQIVND (reference sequence). V shed 7 bases and J shed 3 bases, with 7 bases lying between them. The CDR3 sequence is CASTFFGANVLTF. The CDR3, as DNA: TGTGCCAGTACGTTTTTTGGGGCCAACGTCCTGACTTTC.

The rearrangement joins TRBV2 to TRBJ2-1; D is perhaps TRBD1 (5 bases). Germline assignment: CDR1 SNHLY and CDR2 FYNNEI. The V end was cut by 8 bases, the J end by 8 bases, with 10 bases between. The CDR3 contains 11 residues. The CDR3 DNA follows: TGTGCCAGCGTGGACACTTATGAGCAGTTCTTC. Protein: CASVDTYEQFF. Complete variable domain (other parts from reference TRBV2 and TRBJ2-1): EPEVTQTPSHQVTQMGQEVILRCVPISNHLYFYWYRQILGQKVEFLVSFYNNEISEKSEIFDDQFSVERPDGSNFTLKIRSTKLEDSAMYFCASVDTYEQFFGPGTRLTVL.

On this clone itself: This specimen includes other DNA sequences encoding the same CDR3. The J gene is TRBJ1-2, the V gene TRBV27; D is ambiguous. The CDR3 totals 13 residues. V was pared by 1 base and J by 9 bases, with 12 bases between. Germline CDR1 and CDR2: MNHEY and SMNVEV (reference sequence). CDR3 sequence (DNA): TGTGCCAGCAGTTTATGGGCAGGAGATCGCTACACCTTC. Translation: CASSLWAGDRYTF.

In its sample, this clone was seen once. This CDR3 is CASSKDSSGVNVLTF. CDR3 in DNA: TGTGCCAGCAGCAAGGACAGCTCTGGGGTCAACGTCCTGACTTTC. V is TRBV21-1 and J is TRBJ2-6; the D call of TRBD1 is as the table states it, not checked on the DNA. TRBV21-1 is described as a pseudogene. The CDR3 covers 15 residues.

This clone was seen more than once but under ten times. The J gene is TRBJ1-1, the V gene TRBV12-3 or TRBV12-4; D is undetermined. This CDR3 is 11 amino acids long. Trimming removed 1 base at V and 6 bases at J, with 3 bases between. The CDR3: CASSLVSEAFF. The CDR3 coding sequence is TGTGCCAGCAGTTTAGTATCTGAAGCTTTCTTT.

The genes are TRBV28 and TRBJ1-1; no firm D call. The V and J ends lost 4 bases and 2 bases respectively, with 5 bases between them. The germline gives CDR1 MDHEN, CDR2 SYDVKM. The CDR3 spans 12 residues. The CDR3 bases are TGTGCCAGCAGTTGGCAAAACACTGAAGCTTTCTTT. It translates to CASSWQNTEAFF.

The CDR3 sequence is CASSPGQGGYTF. For the CDR3, the DNA is TGTGCCAGCTCACCGGGACAGGGTGGCTACACCTTC. The genes are TRBV18 and TRBJ1-2, with 9 bases aligning to TRBD1. The V gene's germline CDR1 is KGHSH and CDR2 LQKENI. The CDR3 is 12 amino acids. J lost 7 bases, V lost 3 bases, and 0 bases had no gene match. Filled out from reference TRBV18 and TRBJ1-2, the complete variable domain reads NAGVMQNPRHLVRRRGQEARLRCSPMKGHSHVYWYRQLPEEGLKFMVYLQKENIIDESGMPKERFSAEFPKEGPSILRIQQVVRGDSAAYFCASSPGQGGYTFGSGTRLTVV.

In this sample, this clone turned up a few times. The chain couples TRBV12-5 to TRBJ1-5; the match to TRBD1 covers 9 bases. The J segment lost 2 bases and the V segment lost 0 bases, leaving 5 bases of the junction unmatched. Germline CDR1 LGHNT, CDR2 FRNRAP. This CDR3 spans 17 amino acids. The CDR3 DNA reads TGTGCTAGTGGTTTGGTACAGGGGGCGCGTGGCAATCAGCCCCAGCATTTT. Translating it yields CASGLVQGARGNQPQHF. The complete variable domain, with remaining parts taken from reference TRBV12-5 and TRBJ1-5, reads DARVTQTPRHKVTEMGQEVTMRCQPILGHNTVFWYRQTMMQGLELLAYFRNRAPLDDSGMPKDRFSAEMPDATLATLKIQPSEPRDSAVYFCASGLVQGARGNQPQHFGDGTRLSIL.

The V and J genes are TRBV5-6 and TRBJ1-1; D is unresolved. This CDR3 is built from 12 residues. Trimming removed 0 bases at V and 7 bases at J, with 7 bases between. The germline gives CDR1 SGHDT, CDR2 YYEEEE. CDR3 region: CASSLGAIEAFF. The DNA of the CDR3 is TGTGCCAGCAGCTTGGGGGCTATTGAAGCTTTCTTT. Drawing the rest from reference TRBV5-6 and TRBJ1-1, the complete variable domain is DAGVTQSPTHLIKTRGQQVTLRCSPKSGHDTVSWYQQALGQGPQFIFQYYEEEERQRGNFPDRFSGHQFPNYSSELNVNALLLGDSALYLCASSLGAIEAFFGQGTRLTVV.

The chain couples TRBV5-1 to TRBJ2-5, with D uncertain. The CDR3 is made up of 11 amino acids. Between the trimmed V and J ends, which lost 0 bases and 3 bases, there was a span of 0 bases. The germline gives CDR1 SGHRS, CDR2 YFSETQ. The CDR3 is CASSLEETQYF. The CDR3 region has the DNA TGCGCCAGCAGCTTGGAAGAGACCCAGTACTTC.

The chain is built from TRBV12-5 and TRBJ1-2; D possibly corresponds to TRBD1 (5 bases). Germline-derived CDR1 and CDR2 are LGHNT and FRNRAP. The CDR3 extends over 16 amino acids. The germline V and J ends were trimmed by 0 bases and 7 bases, with 18 bases remaining between them. The CDR3 spells CASGLVPGGTGSGYTF. In DNA form, the CDR3 reads TGTGCTAGTGGTTTGGTACCGGGGGGGACTGGAAGTGGCTACACCTTC. The whole variable domain, filled in from reference TRBV12-5 and TRBJ1-2, reads DARVTQTPRHKVTEMGQEVTMRCQPILGHNTVFWYRQTMMQGLELLAYFRNRAPLDDSGMPKDRFSAEMPDATLATLKIQPSEPRDSAVYFCASGLVPGGTGSGYTFGSGTRLTVV.

On this clone: An end of the junction differs from the germline gene, which may be a read error. CDR3 residues: CASSILRGALNEQFF. CDR3 sequence (DNA): TGTGCCAGTAGTATTCTTCGGGGGGCCCTCAATGAACAGTTCTTC. This rearrangement joins TRBV19 to TRBJ2-1; TRBD2 might be the D (7 bases). The length of the CDR3 is 15 residues. Germline CDR1 and CDR2: LNHDA and SQIVND (reference sequence).